What follows describes a single T cell receptor (beta chain). The antigen it recognizes is unknown. Base qualities were left out, and no much larger clone turns up one base away. Trimming takes 0 bases from V and 2 bases from J, and the germline ends sit 14 bases apart. Including cysteine and phenylalanine, the CDR3 has 17 amino acids. The entry retains the CDR3 DNA only, 51 bases that are in frame from base 1. From the germline V gene, CDR1 is SGHDN and CDR2 is FVKESK. The entry originates in a study of CD8+ T cells in alopecia areata (dated by TCRdb to 2017 to 2018). Regarding the study in general: The treated patients, all with moderate-to-severe alopecia areata, were enrolled in an open-label pilot trial of oral tofacitinib given at 5 to 10 mg twice daily. Scalp clonality was compared across normal scalp (n=4), patchy alopecia areata scalp (n=8), and alopecia totalis/universalis scalp (n=8). Tofacitinib-treated patients had biopsies at baseline and at 4 and 24 weeks of treatment, with a later scalp biopsy in several patients. In both human patients and the C3H/HeJ mouse model, the study applied high-throughput TCRbeta sequencing to look at T cell clonal expansion in alopecia areata. immunoSEQ multiplex PCR using 35 Vbeta forward primers and 13 Jbeta reverse primers was used to amplify TCRbeta CDR3 regions. Scalp tissue and sorted CD4+ and CD8+ peripheral blood T cells from patchy and totalis/universalis alopecia areata patients and from healthy controls were covered by human TCRbeta sequencing. In treated patients, disease severity was measured using the SALT score, which gives the percentage of scalp surface area affected. RNA was extracted with the PAXgene miRNA kit for fixed scalp, the miRNeasy kit for PBMCs, and the RNeasy kit for mouse skin. Patients stayed on tofacitinib for 6 to 18 months and then had 6 months of follow-up off drug so that delayed response and recurrence could be assessed. The research as a whole found: Resident alphabeta T cells in normal human skin are also sequenced, complicating scalp TCR repertoire analysis, unlike mouse skin dominated by gammadelta T cells. Because the treated cohort was small and included a single nonresponder, larger studies are needed to assess links between baseline CD8+ expansion and response. Many expanded lesional clones were found to persist in scalp and blood during tofacitinib treatment, and relapse after treatment cessation may be partly explained by this persistence. Compared with normal scalp, lesional scalp, particularly in alopecia totalis/universalis, had higher clonality and more expanded CD8+ clones, which suggests antigenic drive. TCR sequences shared between patients were less clear than in mice, possibly partly because of HLA diversity in the patient population. Tofacitinib significantly lowered scalp clonality and the number of expanded CD8+ clones among the top 100 scalp clones.

The label giving this sample's time point can be read as: roughly 27 days on oral tofacitinib. This sample's treatment or condition label indicates: oral pan-JAK inhibitor, 5-10 mg twice daily. Lesional scalp punch biopsies and peripheral blood were obtained from alopecia areata patients. PBMCs were separated by density centrifugation and stained for CD3, CD4 and CD8, after which CD4+ and CD8+ T cells were sorted on a FACSAria. The library was built by means of the immunoSEQ multiplex PCR assay. To provide template for TCR sequencing, every sample had RNA extracted and reverse transcribed into cDNA. SuperScript III was used for first-strand cDNA synthesis, primed with a 2:1 mix of oligo-dT and random hexamers. A synthetic immune receptor repertoire was used to gauge amplification bias, and whatever bias remained was removed computationally. The source study handled its data this way. After raw reads were preprocessed to remove errors, the CDR3 was defined following IMGT conventions as running from the conserved cysteine to phenylalanine. To get clonality, Shannon entropy was normalized by log2 of the number of productive unique TCRs and the result was subtracted from 1. Whether scalp clones were CD4 or CD8 was inferred by matching scalp TCRbeta sequences against CD4 and CD8 repertoires sorted from blood. Drawn from immuneACCESS, this table holds only the in-frame rearrangements with V and J called that TCRdb kept. Clones are partly lost; checked studies trace under half to an unresolved V gene and leave the rest unexplained. The V and J calls and clone size are taken from that table; D and trimming were inferred from the DNA. The sample profile shows 95,000 to 100,000 clones; roughly three fifths of them were found once. About 16% of the sample is taken by the ten largest.

Sequencing used CD8+ T cells sorted from blood, obtained at week 4, from a patient treated with tofacitinib. The TCR was taken from a human donor with alopecia areata. The rearranged segments are TRBV14 and TRBJ2-1; the D gene remains uncertain. The CDR3 region: CASSQELRPVAYNEQFF. The sequenced DNA is TGTGCCAGCAGCCAAGAACTTAGGCCAGTAGCCTACAATGAGCAGTTCTTC.